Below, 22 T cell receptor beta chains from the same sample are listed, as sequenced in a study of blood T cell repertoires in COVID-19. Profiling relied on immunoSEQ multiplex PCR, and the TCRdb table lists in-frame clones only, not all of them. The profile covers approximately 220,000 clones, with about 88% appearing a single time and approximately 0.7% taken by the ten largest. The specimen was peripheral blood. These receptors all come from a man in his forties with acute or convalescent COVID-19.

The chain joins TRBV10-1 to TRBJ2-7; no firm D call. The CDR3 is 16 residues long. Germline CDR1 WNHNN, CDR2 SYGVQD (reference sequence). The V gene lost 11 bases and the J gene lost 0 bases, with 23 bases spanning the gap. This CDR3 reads CALISCPATFSYEQYF. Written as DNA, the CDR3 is TGCGCCCTGATCTCCTGTCCCGCAACTTTCTCCTACGAGCAGTACTTC.

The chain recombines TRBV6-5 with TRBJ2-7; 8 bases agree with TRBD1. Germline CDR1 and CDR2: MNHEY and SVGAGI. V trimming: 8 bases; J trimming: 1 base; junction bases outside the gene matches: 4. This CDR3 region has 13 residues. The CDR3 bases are TGTGCCAGCCAACAGGGGGTTTCCTACGAGCAGTACTTC. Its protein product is CASQQGVSYEQYF.

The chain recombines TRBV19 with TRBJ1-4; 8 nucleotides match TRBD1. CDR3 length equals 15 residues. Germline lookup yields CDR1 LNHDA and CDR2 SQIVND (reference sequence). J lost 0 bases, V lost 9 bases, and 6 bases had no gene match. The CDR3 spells CASRDRLTTNEKLFF. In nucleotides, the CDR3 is TGTGCCAGCAGGGACAGGCTAACAACTAATGAAAAACTGTTTTTT. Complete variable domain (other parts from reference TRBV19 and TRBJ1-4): DGGITQSPKYLFRKEGQNVTLSCEQNLNHDAMYWYRQDPGQGLRLIYYSQIVNDFQKGDIAEGYSVSREKKESFPLTVTSAQKNPTAFYLCASRDRLTTNEKLFFGSGTQLSVL.

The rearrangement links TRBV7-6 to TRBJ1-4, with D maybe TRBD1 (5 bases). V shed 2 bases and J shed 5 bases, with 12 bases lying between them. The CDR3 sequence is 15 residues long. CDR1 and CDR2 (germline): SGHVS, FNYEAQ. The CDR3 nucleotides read TGTGCCAGCAGCTTATGGGCAGGGCTCAATGAAAAACTGTTTTTT. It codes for CASSLWAGLNEKLFF.

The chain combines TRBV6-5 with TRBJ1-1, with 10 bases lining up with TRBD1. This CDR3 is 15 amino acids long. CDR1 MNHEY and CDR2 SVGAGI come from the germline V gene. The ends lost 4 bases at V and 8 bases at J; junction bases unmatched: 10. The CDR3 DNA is TGTGCCAGCAGTTTCTATGACAGGGGGCGGGGGGAAGCTTTCTTT. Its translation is CASSFYDRGRGEAFF.

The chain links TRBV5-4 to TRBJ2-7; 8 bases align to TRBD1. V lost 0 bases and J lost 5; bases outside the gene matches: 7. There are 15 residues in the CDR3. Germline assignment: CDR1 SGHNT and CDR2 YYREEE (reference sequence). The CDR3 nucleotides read TGTGCCAGCAGCTTGGCCGGGACAGGACGCCACGAGCAGTACTTC. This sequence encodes CASSLAGTGRHEQYF.

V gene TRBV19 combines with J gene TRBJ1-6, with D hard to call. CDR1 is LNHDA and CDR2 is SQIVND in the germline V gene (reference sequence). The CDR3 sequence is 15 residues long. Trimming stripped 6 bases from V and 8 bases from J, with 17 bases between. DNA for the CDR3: TGTGCCAGTAGAGCCGACGGAGTGCTCTATTCACCCCTCCACTTT. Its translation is CASRADGVLYSPLHF.

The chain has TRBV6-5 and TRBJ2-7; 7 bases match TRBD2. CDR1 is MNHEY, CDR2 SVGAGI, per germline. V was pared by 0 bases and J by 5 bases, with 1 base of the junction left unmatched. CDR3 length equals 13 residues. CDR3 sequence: CASSYSRGDEQYF. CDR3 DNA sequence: TGTGCCAGCAGTTACTCCCGGGGGGACGAGCAGTACTTC.

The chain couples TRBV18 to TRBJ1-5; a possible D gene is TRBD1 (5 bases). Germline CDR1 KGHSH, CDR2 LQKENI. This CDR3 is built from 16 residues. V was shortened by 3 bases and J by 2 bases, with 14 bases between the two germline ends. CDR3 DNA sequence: TGTGCCAGCTCACCGGTCGGGGGGGTCGGCAATCAGCCCCAGCATTTT. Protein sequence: CASSPVGGVGNQPQHF.

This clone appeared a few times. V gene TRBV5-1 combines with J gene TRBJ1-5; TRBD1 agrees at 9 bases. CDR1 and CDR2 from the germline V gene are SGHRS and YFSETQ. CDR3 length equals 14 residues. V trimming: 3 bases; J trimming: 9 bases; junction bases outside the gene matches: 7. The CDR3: CASSSGQGQGPQHF. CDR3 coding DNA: TGCGCCAGCAGCTCCGGACAGGGGCAAGGGCCCCAGCATTTT.

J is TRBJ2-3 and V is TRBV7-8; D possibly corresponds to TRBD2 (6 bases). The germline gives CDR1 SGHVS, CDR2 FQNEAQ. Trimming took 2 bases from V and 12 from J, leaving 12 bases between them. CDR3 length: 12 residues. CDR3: CASSLSPSEQYF. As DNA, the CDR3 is TGTGCCAGCAGCTTATCGCCTAGCGAACAGTATTTT.

CDR3 region: CASSQAGGLDYEQYF. DNA of the CDR3: TGTGCCAGCAGCCAAGCGGGAGGGTTGGACTACGAGCAGTACTTC. The chain is built from TRBV3-1 (or the pseudogene TRBV3-2) and TRBJ2-7; 8 positions agree with TRBD2. Germline CDR1 is LGHDT and CDR2 is YNNKEL (reference sequence). The CDR3 is 15 amino acids. The junction had 5 bases not matched to a gene; V was cut back by 1 base and J by 3 bases.

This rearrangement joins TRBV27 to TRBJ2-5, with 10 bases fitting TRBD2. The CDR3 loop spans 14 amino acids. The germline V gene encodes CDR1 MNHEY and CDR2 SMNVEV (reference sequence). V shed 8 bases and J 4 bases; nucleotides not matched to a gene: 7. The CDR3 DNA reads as TGTGCCAGCGGCGCCAGCGGGAGGGGAGAGACCCAGTACTTC. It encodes CASGASGRGETQYF.

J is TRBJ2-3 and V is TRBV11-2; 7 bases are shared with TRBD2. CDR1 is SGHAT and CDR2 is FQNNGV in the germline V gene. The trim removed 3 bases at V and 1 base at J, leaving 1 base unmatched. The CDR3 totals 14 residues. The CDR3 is CASSFGGGTDTQYF. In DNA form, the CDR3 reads TGTGCCAGCAGCTTTGGGGGGGGCACAGATACGCAGTATTTT.

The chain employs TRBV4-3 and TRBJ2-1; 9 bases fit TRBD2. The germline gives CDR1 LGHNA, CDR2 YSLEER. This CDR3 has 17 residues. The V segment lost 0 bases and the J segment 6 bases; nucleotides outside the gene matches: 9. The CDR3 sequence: CASSQDLGLAGINEQFF. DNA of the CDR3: TGCGCCAGCAGCCAAGATCTAGGGCTAGCGGGAATCAATGAGCAGTTCTTC.

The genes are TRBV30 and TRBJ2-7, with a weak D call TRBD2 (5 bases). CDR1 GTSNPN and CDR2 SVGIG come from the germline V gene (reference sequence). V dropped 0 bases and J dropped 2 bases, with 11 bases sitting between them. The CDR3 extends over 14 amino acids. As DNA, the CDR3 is TGTGCCTGGAGTGTACTGACTACCCCCTACGAGCAGTACTTC. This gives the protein CAWSVLTTPYEQYF.

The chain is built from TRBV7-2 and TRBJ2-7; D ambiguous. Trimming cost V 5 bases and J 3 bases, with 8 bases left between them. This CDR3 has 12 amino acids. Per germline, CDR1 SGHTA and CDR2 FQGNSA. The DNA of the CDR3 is TGTGCCAGCAGCCCCAGGCACTACGAGCAGTACTTC. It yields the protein CASSPRHYEQYF.

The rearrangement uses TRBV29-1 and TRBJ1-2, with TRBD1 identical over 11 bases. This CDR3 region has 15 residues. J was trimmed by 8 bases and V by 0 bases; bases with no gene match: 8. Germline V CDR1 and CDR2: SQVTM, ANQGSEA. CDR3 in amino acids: CSVEDQDRGREGYTF. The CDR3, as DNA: TGCAGCGTTGAAGATCAGGACAGGGGGCGGGAAGGCTACACCTTC. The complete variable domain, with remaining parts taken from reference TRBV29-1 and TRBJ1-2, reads SAVISQKPSRDICQRGTSLTIQCQVDSQVTMMFWYRQQPGQSLTLIATANQGSEATYESGFVIDKFPISRPNLTFSTLTVSNMSPEDSSIYLCSVEDQDRGREGYTFGSGTRLTVV.

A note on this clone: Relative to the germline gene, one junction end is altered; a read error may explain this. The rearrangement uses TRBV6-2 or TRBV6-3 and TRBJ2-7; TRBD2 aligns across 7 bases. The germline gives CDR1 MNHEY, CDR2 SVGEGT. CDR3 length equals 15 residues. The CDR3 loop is CASTYTGLGLYEQYF. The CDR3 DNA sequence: TGTGCCAGCACTTACACCGGACTAGGTCTCTACGAGCAGTACTTC.

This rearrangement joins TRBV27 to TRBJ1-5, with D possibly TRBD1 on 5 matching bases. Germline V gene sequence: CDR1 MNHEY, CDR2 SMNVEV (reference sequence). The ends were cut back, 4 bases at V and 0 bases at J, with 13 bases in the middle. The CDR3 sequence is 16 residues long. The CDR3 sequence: CASSSLTGSSNQPQHF. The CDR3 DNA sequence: TGTGCCAGCAGTTCCCTCACAGGAAGTAGCAATCAGCCCCAGCATTTT.

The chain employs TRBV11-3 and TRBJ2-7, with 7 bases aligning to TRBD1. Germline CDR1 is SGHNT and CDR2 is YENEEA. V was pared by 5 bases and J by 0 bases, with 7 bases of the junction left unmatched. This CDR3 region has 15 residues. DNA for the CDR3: TGTGCCAGCAGCCCTAACCGGGACAGCTCCTACGAGCAGTACTTC. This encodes CASSPNRDSSYEQYF.

The CDR3 sequence is CASSYSGGFVYEQYF. The CDR3, as DNA: TGTGCCAGCAGTTACTCGGGGGGGTTTGTCTACGAGCAGTACTTC. The V and J genes are TRBV6-5 and TRBJ2-7; 7 bases fit TRBD2. The CDR3 is 15 residues long. The ends lost 0 bases at V and 3 bases at J; junction bases unmatched: 5. From germline, CDR1 is MNHEY and CDR2 SVGAGI.